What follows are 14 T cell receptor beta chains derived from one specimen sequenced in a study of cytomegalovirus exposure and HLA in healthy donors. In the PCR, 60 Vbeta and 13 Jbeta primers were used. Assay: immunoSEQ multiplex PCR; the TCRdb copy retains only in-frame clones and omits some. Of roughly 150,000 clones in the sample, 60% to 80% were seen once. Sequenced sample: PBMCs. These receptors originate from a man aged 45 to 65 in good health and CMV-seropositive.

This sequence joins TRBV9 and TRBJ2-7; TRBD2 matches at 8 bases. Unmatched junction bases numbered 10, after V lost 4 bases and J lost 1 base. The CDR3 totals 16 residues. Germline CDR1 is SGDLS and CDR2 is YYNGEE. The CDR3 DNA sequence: TGTGCCAGCAGCCACCGGCCCAGCGGGGGTTCCTACGAGCAGTACTTC. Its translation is CASSHRPSGGSYEQYF.

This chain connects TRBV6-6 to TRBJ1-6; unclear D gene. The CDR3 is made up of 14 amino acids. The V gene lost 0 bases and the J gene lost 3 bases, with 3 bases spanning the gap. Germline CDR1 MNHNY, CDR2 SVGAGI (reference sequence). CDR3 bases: TGTGCCAGCAGTTACTCCGGCTATAATTCACCCCTCCACTTT. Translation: CASSYSGYNSPLHF.

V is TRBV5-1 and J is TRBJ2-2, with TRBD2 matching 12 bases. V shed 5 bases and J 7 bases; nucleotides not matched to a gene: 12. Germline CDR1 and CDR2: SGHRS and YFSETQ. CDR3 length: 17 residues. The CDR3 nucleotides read TGCGCCAGCAGTCTCCAGGCTAGCGGGGGGGCCCACGGGGAGCTGTTTTTT. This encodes CASSLQASGGAHGELFF.

The DNA of the CDR3 is TGTGCCAGCAGCCCCGGGACAGGGAGGGAGACCCAGTACTTC. It encodes CASSPGTGRETQYF. V is TRBV9 and J is TRBJ2-5, with 9 bases aligning to TRBD1. This CDR3 has 14 amino acids. Looked up from germline, CDR1 is SGDLS and CDR2 is YYNGEE. Trimming cost V 4 bases and J 5 bases; bases outside gene matches: 6.

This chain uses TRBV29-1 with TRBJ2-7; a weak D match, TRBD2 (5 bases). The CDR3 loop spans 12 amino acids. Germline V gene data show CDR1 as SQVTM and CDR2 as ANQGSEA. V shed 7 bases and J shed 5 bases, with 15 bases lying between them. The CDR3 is CSGGEARNEQYF. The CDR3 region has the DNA TGCAGCGGGGGAGAGGCCCGCAACGAGCAGTACTTC.

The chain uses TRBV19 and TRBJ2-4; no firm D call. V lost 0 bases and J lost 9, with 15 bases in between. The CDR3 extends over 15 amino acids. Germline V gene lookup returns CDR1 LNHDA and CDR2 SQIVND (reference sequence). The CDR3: CASSIDLVRVSIQYF. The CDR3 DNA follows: TGTGCCAGTAGTATAGATTTGGTCCGGGTCAGCATTCAGTACTTC.

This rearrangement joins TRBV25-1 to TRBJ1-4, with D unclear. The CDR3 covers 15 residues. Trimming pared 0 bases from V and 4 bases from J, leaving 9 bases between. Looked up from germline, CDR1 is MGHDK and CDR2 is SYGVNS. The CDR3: CASSEYQAFNEKLFF. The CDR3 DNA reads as TGTGCCAGCAGTGAATATCAGGCGTTTAATGAAAAACTGTTTTTT.

CDR3 loop: CASSEGSGGRTDTQYF. DNA of the CDR3: TGCGCCAGCAGTGAGGGTTCAGGGGGTAGGACAGATACGCAGTATTTT. The chain couples TRBV10-1 to TRBJ2-3, with 7 bases that match TRBD1. V trimming: 2 bases; J trimming: 3 bases; junction bases outside the gene matches: 8. The CDR3 length is 16 residues. Germline-derived CDR1 and CDR2 are WNHNN and SYGVQD (reference sequence).

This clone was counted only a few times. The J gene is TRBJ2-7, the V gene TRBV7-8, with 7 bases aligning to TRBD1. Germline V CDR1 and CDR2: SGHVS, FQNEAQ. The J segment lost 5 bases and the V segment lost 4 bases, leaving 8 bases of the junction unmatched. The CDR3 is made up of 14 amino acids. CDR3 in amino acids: CASSSNRGVHEQYF. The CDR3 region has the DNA TGTGCCAGCAGCTCGAACAGGGGTGTTCACGAGCAGTACTTC.

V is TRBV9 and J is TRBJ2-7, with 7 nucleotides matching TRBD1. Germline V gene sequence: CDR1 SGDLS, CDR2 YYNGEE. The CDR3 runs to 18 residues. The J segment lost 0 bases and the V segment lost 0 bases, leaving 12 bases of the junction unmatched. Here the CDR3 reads CASSVDTGTDSYSYEQYF. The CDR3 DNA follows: TGTGCCAGCAGCGTAGACACCGGGACAGACTCCTACTCCTACGAGCAGTACTTC.

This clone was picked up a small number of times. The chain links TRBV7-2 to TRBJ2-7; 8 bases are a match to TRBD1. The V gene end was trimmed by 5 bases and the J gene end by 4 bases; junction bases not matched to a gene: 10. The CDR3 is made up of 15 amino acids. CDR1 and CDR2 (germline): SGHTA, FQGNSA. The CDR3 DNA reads TGTGCCAGCAGCCAGAGCCGGACAGGGATGTACGAGCAGTACTTC. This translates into CASSQSRTGMYEQYF.

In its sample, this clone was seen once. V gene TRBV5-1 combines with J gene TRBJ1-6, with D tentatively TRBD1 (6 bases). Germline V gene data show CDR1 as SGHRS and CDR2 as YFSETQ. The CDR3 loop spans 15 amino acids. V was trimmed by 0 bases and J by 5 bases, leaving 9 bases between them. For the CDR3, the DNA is TGCGCCAGCAGCTTGGATACAGGGAATAATTCACCCCTCCACTTT. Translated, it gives CASSLDTGNNSPLHF.

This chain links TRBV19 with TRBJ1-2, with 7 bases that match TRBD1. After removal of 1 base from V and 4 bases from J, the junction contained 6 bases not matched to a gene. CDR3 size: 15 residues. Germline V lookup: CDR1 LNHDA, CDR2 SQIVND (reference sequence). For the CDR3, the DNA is TGTGCCAGTAGTATAGGCCCCGGGACAGCCTATGGCTACACCTTC. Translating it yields CASSIGPGTAYGYTF.

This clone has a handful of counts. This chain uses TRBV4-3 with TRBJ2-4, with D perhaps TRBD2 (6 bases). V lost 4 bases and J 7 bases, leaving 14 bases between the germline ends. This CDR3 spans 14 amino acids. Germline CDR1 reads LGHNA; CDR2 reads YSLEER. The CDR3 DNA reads TGCGCCAGCAGCCCCGGGCAGGAGGGGAACATTCAGTACTTC. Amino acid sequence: CASSPGQEGNIQYF.